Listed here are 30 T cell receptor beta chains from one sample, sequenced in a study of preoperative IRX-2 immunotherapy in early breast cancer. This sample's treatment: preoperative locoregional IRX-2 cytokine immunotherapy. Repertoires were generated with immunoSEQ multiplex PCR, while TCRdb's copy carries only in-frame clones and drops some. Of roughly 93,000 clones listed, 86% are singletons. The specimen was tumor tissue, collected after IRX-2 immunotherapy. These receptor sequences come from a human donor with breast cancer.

The CDR3 spells CAWSPGVGEQYF. The CDR3 DNA is TGTGCCTGGTCACCAGGGGTCGGAGAGCAGTACTTC. This rearrangement joins TRBV30 to TRBJ2-7; maybe TRBD1 (6 bases). Trimming removed 5 bases from V and 7 bases from J, with 15 bases in between. From germline, CDR1 is GTSNPN and CDR2 SVGIG (reference sequence). The length of the CDR3 is 12 residues.

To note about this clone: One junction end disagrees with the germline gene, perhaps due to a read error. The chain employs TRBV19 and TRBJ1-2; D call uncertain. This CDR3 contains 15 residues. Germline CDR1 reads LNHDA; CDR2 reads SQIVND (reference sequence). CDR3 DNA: TGTGCCAGTAGTATCCTTTCCTCCGGCAACTATGGCTACATCTTC. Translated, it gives CASSILSSGNYGYIF.

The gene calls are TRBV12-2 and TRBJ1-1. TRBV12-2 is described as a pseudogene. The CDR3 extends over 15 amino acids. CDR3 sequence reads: CASRLDGRRNTEAFF. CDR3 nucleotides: TGTGCAAGTCGCTTAGACGGACGGAGGAACACTGAAGCTTTCTTT.

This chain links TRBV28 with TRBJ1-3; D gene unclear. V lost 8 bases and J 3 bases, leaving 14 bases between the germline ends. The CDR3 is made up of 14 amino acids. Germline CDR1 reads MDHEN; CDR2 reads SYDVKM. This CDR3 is CASGIGGIGNTIYF. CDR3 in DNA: TGTGCCAGCGGCATAGGTGGGATTGGAAACACCATATATTTT.

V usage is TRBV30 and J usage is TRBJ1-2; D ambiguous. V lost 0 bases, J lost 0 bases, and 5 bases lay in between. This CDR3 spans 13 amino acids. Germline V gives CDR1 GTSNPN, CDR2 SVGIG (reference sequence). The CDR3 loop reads CAWSVEANYGYTF. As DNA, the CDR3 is TGTGCCTGGAGTGTGGAGGCTAACTATGGCTACACCTTC.

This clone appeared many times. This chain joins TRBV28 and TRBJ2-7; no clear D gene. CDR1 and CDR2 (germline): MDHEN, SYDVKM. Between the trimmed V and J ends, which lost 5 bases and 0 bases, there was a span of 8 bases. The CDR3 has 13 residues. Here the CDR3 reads CASSPADSYEQYF. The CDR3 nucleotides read TGTGCCAGCAGTCCGGCGGACTCCTACGAGCAGTACTTC.

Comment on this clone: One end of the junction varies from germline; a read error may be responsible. The CDR3 DNA follows: TGTGCTAGCAGCCCCGGGACAGGGAATGAAAAACTGTTTTTT. It yields the protein CASSPGTGNEKLFF. The rearrangement links TRBV7-7 to TRBJ1-4, with 9 bases matching TRBD1. CDR1 SSHAT and CDR2 FNYEAQ come from the germline V gene (reference sequence). The CDR3 length is 14 residues.

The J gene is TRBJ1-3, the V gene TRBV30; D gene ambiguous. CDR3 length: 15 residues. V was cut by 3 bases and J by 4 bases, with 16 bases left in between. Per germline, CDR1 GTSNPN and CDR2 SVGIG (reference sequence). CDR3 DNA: TGTGCCTGGAGAGGACTAGGAGTTTTCGGAAACACCATATATTTT. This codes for CAWRGLGVFGNTIYF.

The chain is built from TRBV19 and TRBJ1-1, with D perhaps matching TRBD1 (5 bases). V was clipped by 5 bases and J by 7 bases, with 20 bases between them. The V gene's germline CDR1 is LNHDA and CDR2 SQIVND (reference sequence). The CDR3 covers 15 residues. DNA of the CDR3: TGTGCCAGTAGTTGGGACCAACTGATAGGAGGTGAAGCTTTCTTT. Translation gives CASSWDQLIGGEAFF.

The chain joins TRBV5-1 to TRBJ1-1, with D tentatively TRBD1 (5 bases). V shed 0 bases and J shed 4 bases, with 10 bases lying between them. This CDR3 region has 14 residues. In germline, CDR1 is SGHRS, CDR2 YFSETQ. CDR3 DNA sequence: TGCGCCAGCAGCTTGGATCTGGGGGGCACTGAAGCTTTCTTT. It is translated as CASSLDLGGTEAFF.

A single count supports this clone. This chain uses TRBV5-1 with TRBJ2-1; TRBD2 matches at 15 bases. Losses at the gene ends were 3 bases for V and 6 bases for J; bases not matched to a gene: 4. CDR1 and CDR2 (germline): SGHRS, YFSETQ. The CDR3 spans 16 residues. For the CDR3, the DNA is TGCGCCAGCAGCTCCGGGACTAGCGGGGGGTTCAATGAGCAGTTCTTC. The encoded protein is CASSSGTSGGFNEQFF. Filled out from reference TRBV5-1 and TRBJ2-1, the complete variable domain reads KAGVTQTPRYLIKTRGQQVTLSCSPISGHRSVSWYQQTPGQGLQFLFEYFSETQRNKGNFPGRFSGRQFSNSRSEMNVSTLELGDSALYLCASSSGTSGGFNEQFFGPGTRLTVL.

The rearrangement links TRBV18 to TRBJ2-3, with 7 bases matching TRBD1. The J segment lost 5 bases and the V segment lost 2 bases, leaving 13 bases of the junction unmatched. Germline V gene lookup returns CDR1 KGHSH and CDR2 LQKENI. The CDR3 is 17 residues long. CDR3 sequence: CASSPTEGQRPRDTQYF. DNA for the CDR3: TGTGCCAGCTCACCAACCGAGGGACAGAGGCCGAGAGATACGCAGTATTTT.

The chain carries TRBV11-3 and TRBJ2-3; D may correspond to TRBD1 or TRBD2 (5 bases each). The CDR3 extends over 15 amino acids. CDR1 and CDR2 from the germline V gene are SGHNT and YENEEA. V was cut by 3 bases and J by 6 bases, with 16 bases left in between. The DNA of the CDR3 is TGTGCCAGCAGCTTGGGGGTAGGGGCTTTCGATACGCAGTATTTT. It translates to CASSLGVGAFDTQYF.

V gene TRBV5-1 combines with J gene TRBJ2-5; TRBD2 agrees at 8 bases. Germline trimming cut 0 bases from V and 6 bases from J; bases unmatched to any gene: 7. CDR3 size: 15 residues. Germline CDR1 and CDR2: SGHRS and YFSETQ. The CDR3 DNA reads TGCGCCAGCAGCTTGGGTACAAGCGGGAGTCAGACCCAGTACTTC. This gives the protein CASSLGTSGSQTQYF.

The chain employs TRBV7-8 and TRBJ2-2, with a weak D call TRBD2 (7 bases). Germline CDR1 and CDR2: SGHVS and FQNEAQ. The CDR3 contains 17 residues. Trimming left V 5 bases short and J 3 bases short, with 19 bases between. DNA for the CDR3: TGTGCCAGCAGCCTCGGGGGGCCCGGGACCGACACCGGGGAGCTGTTTTTT. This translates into CASSLGGPGTDTGELFF.

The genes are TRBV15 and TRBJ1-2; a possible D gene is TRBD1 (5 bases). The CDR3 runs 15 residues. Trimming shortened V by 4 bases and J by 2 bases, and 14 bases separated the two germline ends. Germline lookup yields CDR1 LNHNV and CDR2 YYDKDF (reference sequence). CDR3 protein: CATSKPPGGNYGYTF. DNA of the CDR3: TGTGCCACCAGCAAACCCCCGGGGGGAAACTATGGCTACACCTTC.

Here the CDR3 DNA reads TGTGCCAGCAGCCAGACAGGGGGATGGGAAAAACTGTTTTTT. Its protein is CASSQTGGWEKLFF. The genes are TRBV7-1 and TRBJ1-4, with 9 bases matching TRBD1. TRBV7-1 is known as an ORF, though its function is uncertain. The CDR3 is 14 residues long. The J segment lost 8 bases and the V segment lost 5 bases, leaving 6 bases of the junction unmatched.

The DNA of the CDR3 is TGTGCCAGCAGCCAAGCGCCCTCTGTATACCAAGAGACCCAGTACTTC. Its protein product is CASSQAPSVYQETQYF. The chain uses TRBV11-3 and TRBJ2-5; no firm D call. CDR3 length equals 16 residues. Germline CDR1 SGHNT, CDR2 YENEEA. V was pared by 5 bases and J by 0 bases, with 16 bases between.

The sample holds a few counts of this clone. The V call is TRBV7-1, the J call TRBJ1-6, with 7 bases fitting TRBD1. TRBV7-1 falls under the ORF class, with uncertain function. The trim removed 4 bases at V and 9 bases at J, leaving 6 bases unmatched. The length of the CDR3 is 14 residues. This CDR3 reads CASSLAKGASPLHF. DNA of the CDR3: TGTGCCAGCAGCTTGGCGAAGGGGGCTTCACCCCTCCACTTT.

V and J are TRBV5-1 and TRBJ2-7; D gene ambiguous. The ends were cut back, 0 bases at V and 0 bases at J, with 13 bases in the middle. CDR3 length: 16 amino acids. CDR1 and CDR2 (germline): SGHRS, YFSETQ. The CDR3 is CASSLASGASSYEQYF. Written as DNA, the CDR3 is TGCGCCAGCAGCTTGGCCTCGGGTGCATCCTCCTACGAGCAGTACTTC.

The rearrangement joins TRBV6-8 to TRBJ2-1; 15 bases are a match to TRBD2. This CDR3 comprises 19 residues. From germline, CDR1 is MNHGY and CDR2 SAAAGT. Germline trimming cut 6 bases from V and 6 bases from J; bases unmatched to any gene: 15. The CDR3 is CASRPRTSGRARWGNEQFF. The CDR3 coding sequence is TGTGCCAGCAGACCTCGGACTAGCGGGAGGGCCCGTTGGGGCAATGAGCAGTTCTTC.

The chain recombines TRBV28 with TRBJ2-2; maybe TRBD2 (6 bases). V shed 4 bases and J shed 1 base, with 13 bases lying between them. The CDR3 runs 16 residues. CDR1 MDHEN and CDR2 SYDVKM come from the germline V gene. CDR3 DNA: TGTGCCAGCAGTTCGCCCGGCGGGAAGAACACCGGGGAGCTGTTTTTT. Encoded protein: CASSSPGGKNTGELFF.

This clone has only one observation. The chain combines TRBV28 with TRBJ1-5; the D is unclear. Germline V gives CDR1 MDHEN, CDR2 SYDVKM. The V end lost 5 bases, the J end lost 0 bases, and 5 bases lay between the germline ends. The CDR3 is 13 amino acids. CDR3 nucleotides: TGTGCCAGCAGTCTCGATAGCAATCAGCCCCAGCATTTT. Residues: CASSLDSNQPQHF.

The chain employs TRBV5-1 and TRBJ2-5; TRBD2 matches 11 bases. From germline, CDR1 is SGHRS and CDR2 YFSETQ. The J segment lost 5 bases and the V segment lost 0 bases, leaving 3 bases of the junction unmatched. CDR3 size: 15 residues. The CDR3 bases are TGCGCCAGCAGCTTGGTACTAGCGGGGGATGAGACCCAGTACTTC. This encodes CASSLVLAGDETQYF. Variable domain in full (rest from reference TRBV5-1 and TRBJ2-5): KAGVTQTPRYLIKTRGQQVTLSCSPISGHRSVSWYQQTPGQGLQFLFEYFSETQRNKGNFPGRFSGRQFSNSRSEMNVSTLELGDSALYLCASSLVLAGDETQYFGPGTRLLVL.

CDR3 residues: CASSNGAEYEQYF. The CDR3 nucleotides are TGTGCCAGTAGTAATGGGGCAGAGTACGAGCAGTACTTC. The chain is built from TRBV19 and TRBJ2-7, with D possibly TRBD1 on 5 matching bases. The CDR3 is 13 residues long. From germline, CDR1 is LNHDA and CDR2 SQIVND (reference sequence). V was clipped by 4 bases and J by 4 bases, with 11 bases between them.

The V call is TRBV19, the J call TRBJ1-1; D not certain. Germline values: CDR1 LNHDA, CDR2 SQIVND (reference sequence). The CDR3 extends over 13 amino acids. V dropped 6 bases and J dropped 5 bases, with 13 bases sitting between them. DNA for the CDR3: TGTGCCAGTAGGGGCCGAGGGAATACTGAAGCTTTCTTT. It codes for CASRGRGNTEAFF.

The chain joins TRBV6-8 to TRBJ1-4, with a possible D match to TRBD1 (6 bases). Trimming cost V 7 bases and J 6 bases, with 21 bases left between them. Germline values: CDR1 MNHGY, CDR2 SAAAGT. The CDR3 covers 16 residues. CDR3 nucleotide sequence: TGTGCCAGCACTCCCGAACCAACAGGGAGATATGAAAAACTGTTTTTT. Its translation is CASTPEPTGRYEKLFF.

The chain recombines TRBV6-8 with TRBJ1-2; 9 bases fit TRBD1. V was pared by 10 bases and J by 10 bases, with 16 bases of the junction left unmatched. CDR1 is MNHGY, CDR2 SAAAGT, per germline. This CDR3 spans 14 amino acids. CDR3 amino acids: CATKDTRDRDDYTF. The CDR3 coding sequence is TGTGCCACCAAAGACACCCGGGACAGGGACGACTACACCTTC.

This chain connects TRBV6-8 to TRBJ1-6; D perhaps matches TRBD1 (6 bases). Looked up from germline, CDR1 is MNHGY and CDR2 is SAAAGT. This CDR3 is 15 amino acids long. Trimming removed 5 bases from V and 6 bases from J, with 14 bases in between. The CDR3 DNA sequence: TGTGCCAGCAGTCAGGGGAGACAGGTTAATTCACCCCTCCACTTT. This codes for CASSQGRQVNSPLHF.

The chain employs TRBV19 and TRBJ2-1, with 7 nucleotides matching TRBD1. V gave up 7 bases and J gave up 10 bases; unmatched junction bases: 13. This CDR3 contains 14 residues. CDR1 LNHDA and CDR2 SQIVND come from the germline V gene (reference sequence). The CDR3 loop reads CASTSGGLVNEQFF. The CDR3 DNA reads TGTGCCAGTACCTCAGGGGGTTTGGTGAACGAGCAGTTCTTC. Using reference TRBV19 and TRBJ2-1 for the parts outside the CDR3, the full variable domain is DGGITQSPKYLFRKEGQNVTLSCEQNLNHDAMYWYRQDPGQGLRLIYYSQIVNDFQKGDIAEGYSVSREKKESFPLTVTSAQKNPTAFYLCASTSGGLVNEQFFGPGTRLTVL.